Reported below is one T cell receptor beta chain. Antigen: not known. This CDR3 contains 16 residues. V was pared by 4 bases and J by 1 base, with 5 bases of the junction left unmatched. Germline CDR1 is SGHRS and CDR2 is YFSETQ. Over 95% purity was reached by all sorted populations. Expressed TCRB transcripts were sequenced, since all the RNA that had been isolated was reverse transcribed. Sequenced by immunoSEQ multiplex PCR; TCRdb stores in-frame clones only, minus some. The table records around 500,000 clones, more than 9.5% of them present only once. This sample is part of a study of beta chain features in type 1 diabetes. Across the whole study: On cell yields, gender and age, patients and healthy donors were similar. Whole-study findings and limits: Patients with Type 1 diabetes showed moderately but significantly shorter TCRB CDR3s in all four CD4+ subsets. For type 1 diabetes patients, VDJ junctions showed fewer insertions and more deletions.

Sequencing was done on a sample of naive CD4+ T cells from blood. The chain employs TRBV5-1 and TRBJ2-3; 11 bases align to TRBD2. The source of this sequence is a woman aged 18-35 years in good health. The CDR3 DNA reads TGCGCCAGCAGCCCAACTAGCGGGGGAGGCACAGATACGCAGTATTTT. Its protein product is CASSPTSGGGTDTQYF.